This is a list of T cell receptor beta chains from one sample in a study. TCRdb analysed the 5' RACE reads with MiXCR anew, one entry per CDR3 protein. The sample records 10,000 or so distinct CDR3 sequences, around a third being singletons. Sequences were obtained from Tregs sorted from blood. Source of these receptors: a female donor with breast cancer. Both conserved end residues are part of each CDR3. Each record gives: D gene, V gene, J gene, clone size, CDR3 protein, CDR3 DNA. A D gene is named only where the DNA matches it firmly. Clone size, where shown, is once, few, many, or a class for clones that have expanded.

>-|TRBV20-1|TRBJ2-3|once
CSAGNTQYF
TGCAGTGCGGGGAATACGCAGTATTTT
>TRBD2|TRBV7-2|TRBJ2-1|few
CASSSSSGNYNEQFF
TGTGCCAGCAGCTCTTCTAGCGGGAACTACAATGAGCAGTTCTTC
>TRBD2|TRBV5-5|TRBJ2-3|few
CASSPGLVLSYF
TGTGCCAGCAGCCCAGGACTAGTCTTATCGTATTTT
>-|TRBV18|TRBJ2-5|medium-sized
CASSPFKEETQYF
TGTGCCAGCTCACCCTTTAAAGAAGAGACCCAGTACTTC
>-|TRBV4-2|TRBJ1-6|medium-sized
CASSQVEANLGSPLHF
TGTGCCAGCAGCCAAGTTGAGGCTAACCTAGGTTCACCCCTCCACTTT
>-|TRBV6-2/TRBV6-3|TRBJ2-3|few
CASTAGVAPTDTQYF
TGTGCCAGCACCGCTGGGGTAGCGCCAACAGATACGCAGTATTTT
>-|TRBV20-1|TRBJ2-2|-
CSASTGTPNTGELFF
TGCAGTGCTAGTACCGGGACGCCGAACACCGGGGAGCTGTTTTTT
>TRBD2|TRBV25-1|TRBJ2-6|-
CASFGRGSGANVLTF
TGTGCCAGTTTTGGGAGGGGCTCTGGGGCCAACGTCCTGACTTTC
>-|TRBV30|TRBJ1-4|once
CACSRDHNEKLFF
TGTGCCTGTTCCCGGGACCATAATGAAAAACTGTTTTTT
>-|TRBV5-1|TRBJ1-5|few
CASSFGTWDFRSAPVSNQPQHF
TGCGCCAGCAGCTTCGGTACATGGGACTTTAGGAGTGCGCCCGTTAGCAATCAGCCCCAGCATTTT
>TRBD2|TRBV25-1|TRBJ2-3|-
CASSATRPASGRLGPPDTQYF
TGTGCCAGCAGTGCTACCCGACCCGCTAGCGGGAGATTGGGGCCCCCAGATACGCAGTATTTT
>-|TRBV6-2/TRBV6-3|TRBJ2-2|medium-sized
CASTSQGRNTGELFF
TGTGCCAGCACCTCTCAGGGGAGAAACACCGGGGAGCTGTTTTTT
>TRBD2|TRBV20-1|TRBJ2-3|-
CSAFSGRGADTQYF
TGCAGTGCTTTCAGCGGGAGAGGTGCAGATACGCAGTATTTT
>-|TRBV6-2/TRBV6-3|TRBJ1-1|few
CASSYGGAGKNTEAFF
TGTGCCAGCAGTTACGGCGGGGCCGGAAAGAACACTGAAGCTTTCTTT
>-|TRBV18|TRBJ1-6|-
CASSPDTGESPLHF
TGTGCCAGCTCACCCGATACTGGGGAATCACCCCTCCACTTT
>TRBD2|TRBV20-1|TRBJ2-1|-
CSAERGPIAGGEQFF
TGCAGTGCTGAGAGGGGTCCCATAGCGGGTGGCGAGCAGTTCTTC
>-|TRBV7-7|TRBJ2-5|medium-sized
CASSPAAGTQYF
TGTGCCAGCAGCCCAGCGGCGGGGACCCAGTACTTC
>TRBD1|TRBV6-5|TRBJ2-1|-
CASSYSGTGFYNEQFF
TGTGCCAGCAGTTACTCCGGGACAGGTTTTTACAATGAGCAGTTCTTC
>TRBD1|TRBV7-8|TRBJ2-1|few
CASSTHRGNNEQFF
TGTGCCAGCAGCACCCACAGGGGGAACAATGAGCAGTTCTTC
>-|TRBV18|TRBJ2-1|few
CASSPGAAVNEQFF
TGTGCCAGCTCACCCGGGGCAGCCGTGAATGAGCAGTTCTTC
>TRBD1|TRBV5-1|TRBJ2-7|few
CASSFFSRDSPSYEQYF
TGCGCCAGCAGCTTTTTCTCTCGGGACAGCCCCTCCTACGAGCAGTACTTC
>-|TRBV4-3|TRBJ2-5|-
CASSQEGDGETQYF
TGCGCCAGCAGCCAAGAAGGGGATGGTGAGACCCAGTACTTC
>TRBD1|TRBV5-1|TRBJ2-2|-
CASSLIKTRGPDTGELFF
TGCGCCAGCAGCCTCATCAAAACCAGGGGGCCGGACACCGGGGAGCTGTTTTTT
>-|TRBV30|TRBJ1-1|-
CAWSRPGQVNTEAFF
TGTGCCTGGAGCCGACCGGGACAAGTGAACACTGAAGCTTTCTTT
>-|TRBV20-1|TRBJ2-2|few
CSARDKMFRGGELFF
TGCAGTGCTAGAGATAAGATGTTTAGGGGCGGGGAGCTGTTTTTT
>-|TRBV6-5|TRBJ2-1|few
CASRPRTHNEQFF
TGTGCCAGCAGACCAAGGACCCACAATGAGCAGTTCTTC
>-|TRBV20-1|TRBJ1-1|once
CSARRDNTGDTEAFF
TGCAGTGCTAGAAGAGACAACACCGGGGACACTGAAGCTTTCTTT
>-|TRBV20-1|TRBJ2-5|few
CSASQLADQETQYF
TGCAGTGCTAGTCAGTTAGCGGACCAAGAGACCCAGTACTTC
>TRBD2|TRBV11-2|TRBJ2-2|-
CASSSGLAGFPDTGELFF
TGTGCCAGCAGCTCGGGACTAGCGGGATTTCCGGACACCGGGGAGCTGTTTTTT
>-|TRBV6-5|TRBJ1-6|medium-sized
CASSYLGFGNSPLHF
TGTGCCAGCAGTTACTTGGGTTTTGGAAATTCACCCCTCCACTTT
>-|TRBV20-1|TRBJ2-6|few
CSARHSGANVLTF
TGCAGTGCTAGGCACTCTGGGGCCAACGTCCTGACTTTC
>-|TRBV12-5|TRBJ2-5|medium-sized
CASGRAGETQYF
TGTGCTAGTGGAAGGGCCGGAGAGACCCAGTACTTC
>-|TRBV20-1|TRBJ2-1|few
CSARGGSRNEQFF
TGCAGTGCTAGGGGTGGGTCCCGGAATGAGCAGTTCTTC
>TRBD1|TRBV20-1|TRBJ1-1|medium-sized
CSAPDRVSTEAFF
TGCAGTGCACCGGACAGGGTCAGCACTGAAGCTTTCTTT
>-|TRBV4-1|TRBJ2-3|-
CASSQVRGTTTDTQYF
TGCGCCAGCAGCCAAGTGCGGGGCACTACCACAGATACGCAGTATTTT
>-|TRBV7-2|TRBJ2-3|-
CASSLRTDTQYF
TGTGCCAGCAGCTTACGGACAGATACGCAGTATTTT
>TRBD1|TRBV5-1|TRBJ2-7|-
CASSLGQGASEQYF
TGCGCCAGCAGCTTGGGACAGGGGGCTAGCGAGCAGTACTTC
>-|TRBV12-3/TRBV12-4|TRBJ1-5|few
CASSWGGQSNQPQHF
TGTGCCAGCAGTTGGGGCGGACAAAGCAATCAGCCCCAGCATTTT
>-|TRBV15|TRBJ2-5|few
CATSRDRGSVTQYF
TGTGCCACCAGCAGAGACCGGGGTAGCGTGACCCAGTACTTC